The clone carrying this TCR beta chain was picked up many times. No antigen is known for it. The source of the sample is a study of CD8 T cells in ankylosing spondylitis. MiXCR, run by TCRdb on the 5' RACE reads, gives a single entry per CDR3 protein. Of 200,000 or so distinct CDR3 sequences listed, 10% to 15% are singletons. Per the germline V gene, CDR1 is SGDLS and CDR2 is YYNGEE. The V end was cut by 0 bases, the J end by 4 bases, with 10 bases between. This CDR3 has 15 amino acids. The study's findings and limits: From matched ankylosing spondylitis synovial fluid, disease-linked clones were reportedly recovered at significantly enriched levels. In the blood and synovial fluid of reactive arthritis, some motif variants had been previously reported. Typical of ankylosing spondylitis blood, it appeared, was a TCR beta motif of fewer than ten highly homologous variants.

Input material: blood, either unsorted or a sorted T cell fraction (not recorded which). V usage is TRBV9 and J usage is TRBJ2-2; no reliable D call. This clonotype originated in a female donor with ankylosing spondylitis or in good health (not recorded which). CDR3 protein: CASSVGPLPTGELFF. Written as DNA, the CDR3 is TGTGCCAGCAGCGTAGGACCTTTACCCACCGGGGAGCTGTTTTTT.